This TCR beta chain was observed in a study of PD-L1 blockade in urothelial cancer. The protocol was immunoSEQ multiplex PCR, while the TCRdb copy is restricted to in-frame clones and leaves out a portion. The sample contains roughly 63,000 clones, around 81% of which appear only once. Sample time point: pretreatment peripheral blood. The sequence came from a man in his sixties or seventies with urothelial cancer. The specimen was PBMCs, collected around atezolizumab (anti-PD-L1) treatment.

The CDR3 here is CASSVGIKPGLETDQPQHF. Here the CDR3 DNA reads TGTGCCAGCAGCGTAGGCATTAAACCGGGTCTCGAGACGGATCAGCCCCAGCATTTT. V and J are TRBV9 and TRBJ1-5; D unresolved. V was pared by 0 bases and J by 5 bases, with 24 bases between. Germline V gives CDR1 SGDLS, CDR2 YYNGEE. The CDR3 is 19 residues long.